What follows are 20 T cell receptor delta chains derived from one specimen sequenced in a study of γδ T cells in repeated Plasmodium falciparum infection. Bulk repertoires came from Vgamma9/Vdelta2+ or Vdelta2-negative gammadelta T cells flow-sorted from PBMC. TCRdb re-called clones from the multiplex PCR reads using CATT. Among 85,000 to 100,000 delta-chain clones listed, less than 1% were seen once. Material for sequencing was gamma-delta T cells from blood. These receptors originate from a pool of human donors (malaria-infected and uninfected, not separated).

Note on this clone: TCRdb assigns this DNA the protein of a much larger clone, which departs from its translation at residue 20; this likely reflects a read error, and the protein shown comes from translating the DNA. This chain uses TRDV1 with TRDJ1; a possible D gene is TRDD3 (10 bases). TCRdb lists no J gene, so it was determined here by aligning the DNA to germline. This CDR3 is 23 amino acids long. The germline CDR1 and CDR2 sequences are TSWWSYY and QGS. CDR3: CALGDLPSYLGDIAHAYTDELIF. The CDR3 DNA sequence: TGTGCTCTTGGGGATCTCCCTTCCTACCTGGGGGATATAGCCCATGCGTACACCGATGAACTCATCTTT.

This clone has only a few counts. TCRdb assigns this DNA the protein of a much larger clone, which departs from its translation at residue 5; this likely reflects a read error, and the protein shown comes from translating the DNA. The gene calls are TRDV1 and TRDJ1; 10 nucleotides line up with TRDD3. TCRdb offers no J gene call, so here the DNA was matched to germline to obtain one. The CDR3 is 16 amino acids. Germline V gives CDR1 TSWWSYY, CDR2 QGS. The ends lost 4 bases at V and 4 bases at J; junction bases unmatched: 9. The CDR3: CALGGRPRGIRDKLIF. CDR3 DNA sequence: TGTGCTCTTGGGGGACGCCCTCGGGGGATACGCGATAAACTCATCTTT.

In this sample, this clone turned up a few times. A read error likely explains this, since a far larger clone differs by one base. Distinct nucleotide sequences in the sample also encode this CDR3. This sequence joins TRDV1 and TRDJ1; TRDD3 matches 12 bases. There are 18 residues in the CDR3. CDR1 is TSWWSYY and CDR2 is QGS in the germline V gene. V was pared by 3 bases and J by 0 bases, with 8 bases of the junction left unmatched. The CDR3 sequence is CALGDGSWGIRDTDKLIF. As DNA, the CDR3 is TGTGCTCTTGGGGACGGATCCTGGGGGATACGAGACACCGATAAACTCATCTTT.

This clone has only a few counts. The protein given by TCRdb reflects a much larger clone and differs at residue 3 from this DNA's translation, likely from a read error; the protein shown is the DNA's translation. J is TRDJ1 and V is TRDV1; D may be TRDD3 (6 bases). TCRdb does not report a J gene; here it was assigned by matching the DNA to germline references. This CDR3 is built from 16 residues. Germline CDR1 and CDR2: TSWWSYY and QGS. The CDR3 region is CAPGELCFLYTDKLIF. As DNA, the CDR3 is TGTGCTCCTGGGGAACTGTGTTTCCTGTACACCGATAAACTCATCTTT.

This clone was seen a few times. TCRdb assigns this DNA the protein of a much larger clone, which departs from its translation at residue 6; this likely reflects a read error, and the protein shown comes from translating the DNA. The gene calls are TRDV2 and TRDJ1; D remains ambiguous. This CDR3 is 16 amino acids long. Per the germline V gene, CDR1 is GEAIGNYY and CDR2 is EKD. With 0 bases removed from V and 4 bases from J, the gap between germline ends came to 17 bases. The CDR3 DNA sequence: TGTGCCTGTGACACCAACGGGGTAGGACGGAACGATAAACTCATCTTT. Amino acid sequence: CACDTNGVGRNDKLIF.

This clone was detected only a few times. A far larger clone is off by one base, so a read error is likely. The identical CDR3 is also encoded by other nucleotide sequences in the sample. The V gene reported is TRDV2; the J gene is uncalled; no DNA check was done on the table's D call, TRDD3. The CDR3 runs 18 residues. CDR1 and CDR2 from the germline V gene are GEAIGNYY and EKD. The CDR3 protein is CACDTLAGGPALTDKLIF. CDR3 nucleotides: TGTGCCTGTGACACCTTAGCTGGGGGACCTGCCCTCACCGATAAACTCATCTTC.

Regarding this clone: A read error likely explains this, since a far larger clone differs by one base. Other DNA sequences in the sample encode the same CDR3. The chain couples TRDV1 to TRDJ1, with 9 bases identical to TRDD3. TCRdb records no J gene; here it was assigned by comparing the DNA to germline. The CDR3 is 25 residues long. In germline, CDR1 is TSWWSYY, CDR2 QGS. With V trimmed by 1 base and J by 3 bases, 33 bases remained unmatched. Written as DNA, the CDR3 is TGTGCTCTTGGGGAACCCCAACTTCCCCAAGTCGACTGTACTGGGGGACCACGGGGCGCCGATAAACTCATCTTT. Amino acid sequence: CALGEPQLPQVDCTGGPRGADKLIF.

This clone was observed a handful of times. TCRdb pairs this DNA with a much larger clone's protein that differs at residue 17, likely a read error; the protein shown was translated from the DNA. The V gene is listed as TRDV1; no J gene was called. Germline CDR1 TSWWSYY, CDR2 QGS. There are 18 residues in the CDR3. The CDR3 loop is CALGEIAQVVPHTDKLTF. The CDR3 DNA reads as TGTGCTCTTGGGGAAATTGCTCAAGTCGTCCCCCACACCGATAAACTCACCTTT.

This clone was seen repeatedly, ten times or more. TCRdb pairs this DNA with a much larger clone's protein that differs at residue 12, likely a read error; the protein shown was translated from the DNA. The chain has TRDV1 and TRDJ2, with a possible D match to TRDD3 (6 bases). Germline lookup yields CDR1 TSWWSYY and CDR2 QGS. The V end was cut by 1 base, the J end by 3 bases, with 21 bases between. CDR3 length: 19 residues. The CDR3 loop reads CALGERGVFYWALTAQLFF. The CDR3 DNA sequence: TGTGCTCTTGGGGAACGGGGTGTCTTTTACTGGGCCCTGACAGCACAACTCTTCTTT.

Concerning this clone: The protein TCRdb lists belongs to a much larger clone and differs from this DNA's translation at residue 3, which points to a read error; the protein shown is made from the DNA. The chain combines TRDV2 with TRDJ1; TRDD3 agrees at 9 bases. TCRdb supplies no J gene; here it was assigned by aligning the nucleotide sequence to germline. The CDR3 contains 18 residues. Germline V CDR1 and CDR2: GEAIGNYY, EKD. The CDR3 coding sequence is TGTGCCCGTGACACCCTAAATCTGGGGGATTTAGGGGCCGATAAACTCATCTTT. Amino acids: CARDTLNLGDLGADKLIF.

As concerns this clone: The mismatch at residue 14 between this DNA's translation and the TCRdb protein of a much larger clone likely reflects a read error; the protein shown is translated from the DNA. Written as DNA, the CDR3 is TGTGCCTGTGACACCCTAACTGGGGGATTGTCCTACACCGGTAAACTCATCTTT. It translates to CACDTLTGGLSYTGKLIF. The chain combines TRDV2 with TRDJ1; TRDD3 agrees at 10 bases. TCRdb offers no J gene call, so here the DNA was matched to germline to obtain one. Germline CDR1 GEAIGNYY, CDR2 EKD. CDR3 size: 18 residues.

This clone was seen a handful of times. The TCRdb protein comes from a much larger clone and disagrees with this DNA's translation at residue 6, likely due to a read error; the protein given here is derived from the DNA. This chain connects TRDV1 to TRDJ1; D is perhaps TRDD3 (5 bases). TCRdb does not report a J gene; here it was assigned by matching the DNA to germline references. Germline V CDR1 and CDR2: TSWWSYY, QGS. V was clipped by 4 bases and J by 0 bases, with 24 bases between them. This CDR3 is built from 19 residues. This CDR3 is CALGGFSRSGALYTDKLIF. CDR3 nucleotide sequence: TGTGCTCTTGGGGGATTCTCGAGGTCGGGGGCCCTGTACACCGATAAACTCATCTTT.

This clone showed up just a few times. The protein held in TCRdb is that of a much larger clone and does not match this DNA's translation at residue 7, likely because of a read error; the protein shown is translated from the DNA. J is TRDJ1 and V is TRDV2; D might be TRDD3 (5 bases). TCRdb gives no J gene; it was assigned here by matching the DNA to germline. V shed 2 bases and J shed 3 bases, with 21 bases lying between them. The CDR3 is 17 amino acids. The V gene's germline CDR1 is GEAIGNYY and CDR2 EKD. The CDR3 nucleotides are TGTGCCTGTGACAAGGGGGGTACTTCTCGGGGGGCCGATAAACTCATCTTT. Encoded protein: CACDKGGTSRGADKLIF.

This clone was observed a handful of times. A far larger clone is just one base off, so this is likely a read error. The same CDR3 also results from other DNA sequences found in this sample. In DNA, the CDR3 is TGTGCCTGTGACACCGTGGGGTCTTGGGGGATAACCCCTGCAGCACAACTCTTCTTC. Its protein product is CACDTVGSWGITPAAQLFF. The V gene is listed as TRDV2; no J gene was called; the table's D call, TRDD3, has no DNA check behind it. This CDR3 spans 19 amino acids. Germline V gene sequence: CDR1 GEAIGNYY, CDR2 EKD.

This clone came up a few times. The translation of this DNA and the TCRdb protein of a much larger clone differ at residue 7, probably owing to a read error; the protein shown here is translated from the DNA. CDR3 in amino acids: CACDSYKTGGFYTDKLIF. The CDR3 region has the DNA TGTGCCTGTGACTCGTATAAGACTGGGGGTTTTTACACCGATAAACTCATCTTT. The chain employs TRDV2 and TRDJ1; 8 positions match TRDD3. Here the J gene was assigned by germline matching of the DNA, as TCRdb has none. The CDR3 is 18 residues long. V gave up 3 bases and J gave up 0 bases; unmatched junction bases: 14. CDR1 is GEAIGNYY and CDR2 is EKD in the germline V gene.

With respect to this clone: The TCRdb record carries a much larger clone's protein, which differs from this DNA's translation at residue 5; a read error is the likely cause, and the protein listed here is the DNA translation. J is TRDJ1 and V is TRDV1; 11 bases match TRDD3. Trimming removed 4 bases from V and 0 bases from J; junction bases left unmatched: 31. This CDR3 spans 25 amino acids. The V gene's germline CDR1 is TSWWSYY and CDR2 QGS. CDR3 sequence reads: CALGGHWPSRRNSGGYKWYTDKLIF. CDR3 DNA sequence: TGTGCTCTTGGGGGCCACTGGCCTTCCAGACGCAACTCTGGGGGATACAAGTGGTACACCGATAAACTCATCTTT.

This clone was seen repeatedly, ten times or more. The chain combines TRDV1 with TRDJ1, with 7 bases matching TRDD3. The CDR3 totals 18 residues. The V and J ends lost 4 bases and 0 bases, in that order; junction bases with no gene match: 14. Germline V gene data show CDR1 as TSWWSYY and CDR2 as QGS. The CDR3 here is CALGGRSWGLPYTDKLIF. CDR3 coding DNA: TGTGCTCTTGGGGGACGCTCCTGGGGGCTCCCTTACACCGATAAACTCATCTTT.

As concerns this clone: This likely stems from a read error, as it lies one base from a far larger clone. At the DNA level, this CDR3 is encoded by other sequences in the same sample as well. This sequence joins TRDV2 and TRDJ1, with D perhaps TRDD3 (7 bases). The J gene is not listed in TCRdb, so it was assigned here from a DNA match to germline. Germline V lookup: CDR1 GEAIGNYY, CDR2 EKD. The CDR3 is 21 amino acids. The V end was cut by 1 base, the J end by 0 bases, with 29 bases between. CDR3 sequence (DNA): TGTGCCTGTGACACGTTACCTTCCCGGACTGGGGACCCTACAGACACCGATAAACTCATCTTT. It codes for CACDTLPSRTGDPTDTDKLIF.

This clone was seen only a few times. The protein in TCRdb stems from a much larger clone and differs at residue 9 from this DNA's translation, likely a read error; here the protein is translated from the DNA. The J gene is TRDJ1, the V gene TRDV2; D perhaps matches TRDD3 (6 bases). From germline, CDR1 is GEAIGNYY and CDR2 EKD. V lost 3 bases to trimming and J lost 8 bases, with 24 bases between them. The CDR3 loop spans 16 amino acids. The CDR3 nucleotides read TGTGCCTGTGACCACATTTTATCCCAGGGGCTGGGGAAACTCATCTTT. It codes for CACDHILSQGLGKLIF.

This clone has ten or more counts. This likely reflects a read error, since a far larger clone is one base away. Other nucleotide sequences in the sample specify the same CDR3. The V gene call is TRDV2, and the J gene call is absent; TRDD3, the table's D call, lacks a check against the DNA. Germline V lookup: CDR1 GEAIGNYY, CDR2 EKD. This CDR3 spans 18 amino acids. The CDR3 protein is CACDTVVPGGSITDKLIF. Written as DNA, the CDR3 is TGTGCCTGTGACACCGTTGTACCTGGGGGATCCATCACCGATAAACTCATCTTC.